This is a list of T cell receptor beta chains from one sample in a study of CD8+ T cells in alopecia areata. TCRdb's copy holds only in-frame clones and misses some; the assay was immunoSEQ multiplex PCR. This table has 200,000 or so clones, roughly 60% appearing once. Sequenced here: CD4+ T cells sorted from blood, sampled at week 24, from a patient treated with tofacitinib. These receptors were collected from a human donor with alopecia areata. Both conserved end residues are part of each CDR3. D genes are given only for firm matches. Clone size, where shown, is once, few, many, or a class for clones that have expanded.

d_gene | abundance | len | j_gene | v_gene | CDR3aa | CDR3nt
NA | NA | 14 | TRBJ2-3 | TRBV5-1 | CASTRAPSTDTQYF | TGCGCCAGTACTAGGGCTCCTAGCACAGATACGCAGTATTTT
TRBD2 | NA | 14 | TRBJ2-1 | TRBV7-6 | CASSLARGRGEQFF | TGTGCCAGCAGCTTAGCCCGCGGGAGAGGTGAGCAGTTCTTC
TRBD1 | NA | 13 | TRBJ2-7 | TRBV29-1 | CSALGQGLDEQYF | TGCAGCGCCCTGGGACAGGGCCTTGACGAGCAGTACTTC
NA | NA | 18 | TRBJ2-6 | TRBV27 | CASSLSARFHSGANVLTF | TGTGCCAGCAGTCTTAGCGCCAGGTTCCACTCTGGGGCCAACGTCCTGACTTTC
NA | NA | 13 | TRBJ2-5 | TRBV9 | CASSVVAEETQYF | TGTGCCAGCAGCGTAGTGGCAGAAGAGACCCAGTACTTC
NA | NA | 13 | TRBJ2-7 | TRBV5-1 | CASSPQGGGEQYF | TGCGCCAGCAGCCCCCAGGGGGGAGGCGAGCAGTACTTC
TRBD1 | NA | 14 | TRBJ1-4 | TRBV30 | CAWSVGQGAEKLFF | TGTGCCTGGAGTGTAGGCCAGGGGGCCGAAAAACTGTTTTTT
TRBD1 | NA | 14 | TRBJ2-5 | TRBV27 | CASSFRDRDETQYF | TGTGCCAGCAGTTTCCGAGACAGGGACGAGACCCAGTACTTC
NA | NA | 14 | TRBJ1-4 | TRBV6-5 | CASRPTLAGEKLFF | TGTGCCAGCAGACCGACCCTGGCGGGTGAAAAACTGTTTTTT
NA | NA | 14 | TRBJ2-3 | TRBV10-3 | CAISVGPSTDTQYF | TGTGCCATCAGTGTGGGCCCCAGCACAGATACGCAGTATTTT
TRBD1 | few | 16 | TRBJ1-2 | TRBV4-1 | CASSQGQGTDDYGYTF | TGCGCCAGCAGCCAAGGACAGGGGACCGACGACTATGGCTACACCTTC
NA | few | 12 | TRBJ2-5 | TRBV2 | CASSRIQETQYF | TGTGCCAGCAGTAGAATACAAGAGACCCAGTACTTC
NA | NA | 10 | TRBJ2-3 | TRBV7-9 | CASFRDTQYF | TGTGCCAGCTTTCGTGATACGCAGTATTTT
NA | few | 13 | TRBJ2-7 | TRBV6-5 | CASSYRTSYEQYF | TGTGCCAGCAGTTACCGGACCTCCTACGAGCAGTACTTC
NA | NA | 11 | TRBJ2-3 | TRBV7-3 | CASGGPDTQYF | TGTGCCAGCGGGGGGCCCGATACGCAGTATTTT
NA | NA | 15 | TRBJ2-2 | TRBV2 | CASSYSWGTTGELFF | TGTGCCAGCAGTTACTCTTGGGGAACTACCGGGGAGCTGTTTTTT
NA | NA | 11 | TRBJ2-7 | TRBV2 | CASSGSYEQYF | TGTGCCAGCAGTGGCAGCTACGAGCAGTACTTC
NA | NA | 16 | TRBJ1-5 | TRBV25-1 | CASSDSGGYSNQPQHF | TGTGCCAGCAGTGATTCCGGGGGCTATAGCAATCAGCCCCAGCATTTT
NA | few | 13 | TRBJ2-1 | TRBV9 | CASSPTRHGEQFF | TGTGCCAGCAGCCCAACCCGTCATGGTGAGCAGTTCTTC
NA | NA | 14 | TRBJ1-1 | TRBV18 | CASSPLSGVTEAFF | TGTGCCAGCTCACCGCTATCAGGGGTCACTGAAGCTTTCTTT